A selection of T cell receptor beta chains follows, all from one sample in a study of tumor-infiltrating lymphocytes in primary liver carcinoma. Via MiXCR, TCRdb re-called the multiplex PCR reads, giving one row per CDR3 protein. The table includes tens of thousands of distinct CDR3 sequences, about three quarters detected once. Sequenced: liver tumor tissue from sampling region 1. Every receptor here comes from a man in his forties with primary liver carcinoma and hepatitis B virus infection. Both conserved end residues are part of each CDR3. A D gene is named only where the DNA matches it firmly. Some rows have no size entry. The others give once, few or many, or a class for an expanded clone.

j_call v_call d_call clone_size cdr3_nt cdr3_aa
TRBJ2-7 TRBV5-1 TRBD2 - TGTGCCAGCAGCTCGGGGCCGGGACTAGGGTCCTACGAGCAGTACTTC CASSSGPGLGSYEQYF
TRBJ2-1 TRBV6-6 - - TGTGCCAGCAGTTTACTTAGGGGGACCGATGACAATAAGCAGTTCTTC CASSLLRGTDDNKQFF
TRBJ2-3 TRBV7-9 - - TGTGTCACCCTGAGGGATACGCAGTATTTT CVTLRDTQYF
TRBJ2-6 TRBV12-3/TRBV12-4 - - TGTGCCAGCAGTTTTAAGATGGCTGGGGCCAACGTCCTGACTTTC CASSFKMAGANVLTF
TRBJ2-1 TRBV14 - - TGTGCCAACAGCCTGTCCTCCCGGTGGAATGAGCAGTTCTTC CANSLSSRWNEQFF
TRBJ2-3 TRBV5-4 - - TGTGCCAGCAGCTTGACTCGCACAGATACGCAGTATTTT CASSLTRTDTQYF
TRBJ1-6 TRBV4-1 - many TGCGCCAGCAGCCCAGAGGGGAGGAACTCACCCCTCCACTTT CASSPEGRNSPLHF
TRBJ1-1 TRBV29-1 - many TGCAGCGGGGAGGACAGTGAAGCTTTCTTT CSGEDSEAFF
TRBJ2-7 TRBV6-2/TRBV6-3 TRBD1 once TGTGCCAGCAGACAAGGCGGGACAGGGGCATACGAGCAGTACTTC CASRQGGTGAYEQYF
TRBJ2-2 TRBV7-9 TRBD1 many TGTGCCAGCAGCTTAGGACAGGGGAGAGCCGGGGAGCTGTTTTTT CASSLGQGRAGELFF
TRBJ2-3 TRBV12-3/TRBV12-4 - - TGTGCAAGCAACTTTACTAGCCCAAGCACAGATACGCAGTATTTT CASNFTSPSTDTQYF
TRBJ2-2 TRBV10-2 - - TGCGCCAGCAGTTGGACGGGACCCACCGAGGTGCTGTTTTTT CASSWTGPTEVLFF
TRBJ1-2 TRBV30 - many TGTGCCTGGAGTCTTGGATCTAACTATGGCTACACCTTC CAWSLGSNYGYTF
TRBJ2-5 TRBV12-3/TRBV12-4 - many TGTGCCAGCAGCACCTACCCCGGGAGCGAAGAGACCCAGTACTTC CASSTYPGSEETQYF
TRBJ2-5 TRBV12-3/TRBV12-4 TRBD2 many TGTGCCAGCAGTTTGTCGGGACTAGTCGGAGAGACCCAGTACTTC CASSLSGLVGETQYF
TRBJ2-5 TRBV14 TRBD2 - TGTGCCAGCGGCCCCCTCCGGGGGGGGACCCAGTACTTC CASGPLRGGTQYF
TRBJ1-2 TRBV5-6 TRBD1 once TGCGCCAGCAGTCTTAGGGGGCGCGGATATGGCTACACCTTC CASSLRGRGYGYTF
TRBJ2-3 TRBV29-1 TRBD1 medium-sized TGCAGCGCTGGACAGGGTGACATCTCCGATACGCAGTATTTT CSAGQGDISDTQYF
TRBJ2-3 TRBV13 - - TGTGCCAGCAGCTTAGGGAGCGCAGATACGCAGTATTTT CASSLGSADTQYF
TRBJ2-6 TRBV6-1 TRBD1 many TGTGCCAGCAGCACCGGGACAGGGAGCTCTGGGGCCAACGTCCTGACTTTC CASSTGTGSSGANVLTF
TRBJ1-2 TRBV7-8 TRBD1 many TGTGCCAGCAGCTCATCAACGCTCCGGGACAGCTATGGCTACACCTTC CASSSSTLRDSYGYTF
TRBJ2-2 TRBV4-2 - - TGTGCCAACAGCCCGGACGCAAGCGATAACACCGGGGAGCTGTTTTTT CANSPDASDNTGELFF
TRBJ2-7 TRBV12-3/TRBV12-4 - - TGTGCCTGCACACTAGGGGGAGTTCTTAGCTACGAGCAGTACTTC CACTLGGVLSYEQYF